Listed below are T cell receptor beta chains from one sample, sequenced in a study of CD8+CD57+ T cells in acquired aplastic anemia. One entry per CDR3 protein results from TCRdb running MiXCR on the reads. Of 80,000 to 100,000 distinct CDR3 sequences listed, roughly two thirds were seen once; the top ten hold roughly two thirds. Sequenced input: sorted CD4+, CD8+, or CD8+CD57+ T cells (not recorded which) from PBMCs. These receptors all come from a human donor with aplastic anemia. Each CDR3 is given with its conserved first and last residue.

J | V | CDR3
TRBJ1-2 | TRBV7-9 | CASSGDGNYGYTF
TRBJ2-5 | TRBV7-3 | CASTTSQETQYF
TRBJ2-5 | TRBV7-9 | CASSSSFETQYF
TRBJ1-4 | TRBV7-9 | CASSLEQREKLFF
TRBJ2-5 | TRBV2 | CASSLVRAPSETQYF
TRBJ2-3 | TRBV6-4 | CASSDSSGGATDTQYF
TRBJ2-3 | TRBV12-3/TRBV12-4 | CASRPRDFVSTDTQYF
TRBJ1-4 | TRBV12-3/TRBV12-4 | CASSQSDSRRGKLFF
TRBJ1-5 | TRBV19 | CASSTPSDRTYSNQPQHF
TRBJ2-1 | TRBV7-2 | CASSQGPGNEQFF
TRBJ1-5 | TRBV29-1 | CSVEEQPNQPQHF
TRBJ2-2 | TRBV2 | CASSDLAGWQGGELFF
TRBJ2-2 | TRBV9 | CASSTRAGELFF
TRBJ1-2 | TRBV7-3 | CASSPYPGQGVRYTF
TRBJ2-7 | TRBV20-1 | CSARDERGSSYEQYF
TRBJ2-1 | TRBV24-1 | CATSQGGGYNEQFF
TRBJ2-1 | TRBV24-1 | CATSDPDGNNEQFF
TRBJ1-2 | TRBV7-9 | CASSLPTALYGYTF
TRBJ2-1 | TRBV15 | CATSPQGRRAYNEQFF
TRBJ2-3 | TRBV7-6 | CASSFGPDTQYF
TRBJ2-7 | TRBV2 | CAISEVVSRGPYEQYF
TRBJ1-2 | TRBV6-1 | CASRNPTRLYGYTF
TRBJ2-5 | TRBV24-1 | CATSDPPGQGAVETQYF
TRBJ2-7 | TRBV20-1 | CSLTRMSFSEQYF
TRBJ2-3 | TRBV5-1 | CASSLDGATFTDTQYF
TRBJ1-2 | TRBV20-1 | CSVQGNDEGYTF
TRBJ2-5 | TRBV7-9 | CASQGQGTQETQYF
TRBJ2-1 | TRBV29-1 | CSADPLAGGLQFF
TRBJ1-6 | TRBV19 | CASSIASGGSPLHF
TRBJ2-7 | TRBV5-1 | CASSLGASRYEQYF
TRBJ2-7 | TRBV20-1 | CSATTPQASSYEQYF
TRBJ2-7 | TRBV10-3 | CASSYSISGSSSYEQYF
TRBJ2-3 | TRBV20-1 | CSTPAHLAGGTDTQYF
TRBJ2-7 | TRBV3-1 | CASSLRDTYEQYF
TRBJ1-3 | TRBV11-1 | CASSFDRVSAGNTIYF
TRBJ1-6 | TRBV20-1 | CSARRGIPGQSSYNSPLHF
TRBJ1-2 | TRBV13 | CASSLYGDRGGGYTF
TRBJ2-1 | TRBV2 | CASRQGYYNEQFF
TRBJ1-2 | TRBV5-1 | CASSPTPAGGLLSYTF
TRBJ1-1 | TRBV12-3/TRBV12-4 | CASSQQGRMNIEAFF
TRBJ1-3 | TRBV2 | CASSAGQSSGNTIYF
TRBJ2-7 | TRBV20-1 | CSALEGLAYEQYF
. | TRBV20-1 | CSALSGQAIQYF
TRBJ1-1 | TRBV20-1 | CSATRGGEAFF
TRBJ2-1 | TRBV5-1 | CASRLSEPSSYNEQFF
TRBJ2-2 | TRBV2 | CASSDYLMGAGELFF
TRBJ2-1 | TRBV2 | CASRVLAGGYNEQFF
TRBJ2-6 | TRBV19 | CASSISGSGANVLTF
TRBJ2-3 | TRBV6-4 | CASSDGQTTDTQYF
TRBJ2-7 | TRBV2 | CASSNSRSYEQYF
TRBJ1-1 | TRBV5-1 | CASSPGQGLNTEAFF
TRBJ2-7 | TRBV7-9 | CASGRAGIYEQYF
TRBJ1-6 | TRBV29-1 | CSVEDGYGSPLHF
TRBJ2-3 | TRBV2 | CASSSGTRTDTQYF
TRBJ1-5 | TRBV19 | CASRPRAHGQPQHF
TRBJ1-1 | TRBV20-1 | CSAEDRRWTGENSEAFF
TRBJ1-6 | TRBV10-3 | CAISGTGNNSPLHF
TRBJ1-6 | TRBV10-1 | CASSEMGSPLHF
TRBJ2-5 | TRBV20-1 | CSANHGGSVQETQYF
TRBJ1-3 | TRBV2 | CASSGQGIPRNTIYF